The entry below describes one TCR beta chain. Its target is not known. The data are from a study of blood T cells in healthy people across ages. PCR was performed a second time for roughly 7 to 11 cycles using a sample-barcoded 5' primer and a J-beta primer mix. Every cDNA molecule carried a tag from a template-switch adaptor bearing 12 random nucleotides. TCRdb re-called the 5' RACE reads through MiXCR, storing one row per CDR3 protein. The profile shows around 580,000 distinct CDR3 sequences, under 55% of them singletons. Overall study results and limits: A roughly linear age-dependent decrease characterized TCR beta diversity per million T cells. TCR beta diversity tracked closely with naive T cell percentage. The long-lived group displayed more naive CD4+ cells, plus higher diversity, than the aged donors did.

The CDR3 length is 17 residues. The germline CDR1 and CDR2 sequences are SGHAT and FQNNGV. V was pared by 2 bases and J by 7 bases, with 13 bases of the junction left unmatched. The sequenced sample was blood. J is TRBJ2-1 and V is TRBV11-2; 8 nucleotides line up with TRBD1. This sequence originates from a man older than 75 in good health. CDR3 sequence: CASSLFFRATGGNEQFF. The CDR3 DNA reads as TGTGCCAGCAGCTTATTTTTTAGAGCAACAGGGGGAAATGAGCAGTTCTTC. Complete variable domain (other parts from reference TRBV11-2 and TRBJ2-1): EAGVAQSPRYKIIEKRQSVAFWCNPISGHATLYWYQQILGQGPKLLIQFQNNGVVDDSQLPKDRFSAERLKGVDSTLKIQPAKLEDSAVYLCASSLFFRATGGNEQFFGPGTRLTVL.